The rows below give T cell receptor beta chains drawn from one sample of a study of monozygotic twins with cystic fibrosis. Profiled with immunoSEQ multiplex PCR; TCRdb holds only in-frame clones, not every one. In the table there are approximately 17,000 clones, around 96% of which are singletons. Sequenced material: blood. Source of these receptors: a girl aged 2 to 9 with cystic fibrosis. CDR3s include the opening cysteine and the closing phenylalanine or tryptophan. D genes are given only for firm matches. Clone size is stated in some rows and not others, as once, few, many or a class when expanded.

d_gene: .; v_gene: TRBV4-3; j_gene: TRBJ2-3; abundance: .; CDR3nt: TGCGCCAGCAGCCAAGACCCCCAGGGGACCAGCACAGATACGCAGTATTTT; CDR3aa: CASSQDPQGTSTDTQYF
d_gene: .; v_gene: TRBV21-1; j_gene: TRBJ1-1; abundance: .; CDR3nt: TGTGCCAGCAGCAACGCGAACACTGAAGCTTTCTTT; CDR3aa: CASSNANTEAFF
d_gene: .; v_gene: TRBV7-2; j_gene: TRBJ1-5; abundance: .; CDR3nt: TGTGCCAGCAGCTTAGTGTGGGGAGTTCAGCCCCAGCATTTT; CDR3aa: CASSLVWGVQPQHF
d_gene: .; v_gene: TRBV6-6; j_gene: TRBJ1-1; abundance: .; CDR3nt: TGTGCCAGCAGGGCCGGAAACACTGAAGCTTTCTTT; CDR3aa: CASRAGNTEAFF
d_gene: .; v_gene: TRBV19; j_gene: TRBJ1-1; abundance: .; CDR3nt: TGTGCCAGTAGTACAACACTGAACACTGAAGCTTTCTTT; CDR3aa: CASSTTLNTEAFF
d_gene: .; v_gene: TRBV14; j_gene: TRBJ2-5; abundance: .; CDR3nt: TGTGCCAGCAGCCAAGAATGGAGAACCCAGTACTTC; CDR3aa: CASSQEWRTQYF
d_gene: .; v_gene: TRBV6-5; j_gene: TRBJ2-5; abundance: .; CDR3nt: TGTGCCAGCAGTTACTCCATCGCCTTACAAGAGACCCAGTACTTC; CDR3aa: CASSYSIALQETQYF
d_gene: TRBD2; v_gene: TRBV5-1; j_gene: TRBJ2-7; abundance: .; CDR3nt: TGCGCCAGCAGCTTTCTAGCGGGGGTTGACTACGAGCAGTACTTC; CDR3aa: CASSFLAGVDYEQYF
d_gene: .; v_gene: TRBV27; j_gene: TRBJ1-6; abundance: .; CDR3nt: TGTGCCAGCAGTTTCAGACAGACTACAATCTGGGTGAGGGATTCACCCCTCCACTTT; CDR3aa: CASSFRQTTIWVRDSPLHF
d_gene: .; v_gene: TRBV6-6; j_gene: TRBJ2-1; abundance: .; CDR3nt: TGTGCCAGCAGTCCGGCAGGGACCTACAATGAGCAGTTCTTC; CDR3aa: CASSPAGTYNEQFF
d_gene: .; v_gene: TRBV30; j_gene: TRBJ2-5; abundance: .; CDR3nt: TGTGCCGCGACAGGTTCTCAGGAGACCCAGTACTTC; CDR3aa: CAATGSQETQYF
d_gene: TRBD1; v_gene: TRBV2; j_gene: TRBJ1-2; abundance: .; CDR3nt: TGTGCCAGCAGTGCCCCCCGCGCCAGGGGGCTCAATGGCTACACCTTC; CDR3aa: CASSAPRARGLNGYTF
d_gene: .; v_gene: TRBV19; j_gene: TRBJ2-2; abundance: .; CDR3nt: TGTGCCAGCCAGAGTATAGTTGGGACCGGGGAGCTGTTTTTT; CDR3aa: CASQSIVGTGELFF
d_gene: .; v_gene: TRBV5-4; j_gene: TRBJ2-5; abundance: .; CDR3nt: TGTGCCAGCAGCCAAGGGTTGGGGGGGCCAAACCAAGAGACCCAGTACTTC; CDR3aa: CASSQGLGGPNQETQYF
d_gene: TRBD2; v_gene: TRBV7-2; j_gene: TRBJ2-3; abundance: .; CDR3nt: TGTGCCAGCAGCTTACTCCCTAGCGGAAACACAGATACGCAGTATTTT; CDR3aa: CASSLLPSGNTDTQYF
d_gene: .; v_gene: TRBV5-6; j_gene: TRBJ2-4; abundance: .; CDR3nt: TGTGCCAGCAGCATAGAGGGAGCCAAAAACATTCAGTACTTC; CDR3aa: CASSIEGAKNIQYF
d_gene: TRBD1; v_gene: TRBV10-3; j_gene: TRBJ1-1; abundance: once; CDR3nt: TGTGCCATCAGTGCCGGGACAGGTAACACTGAAGCTTTCTTT; CDR3aa: CAISAGTGNTEAFF
d_gene: TRBD1; v_gene: TRBV18; j_gene: TRBJ2-2; abundance: .; CDR3nt: TGTGCCAGCTCACAGGGACAGGGAATCGGCACCGGGGAGCTGTTTTTT; CDR3aa: CASSQGQGIGTGELFF
d_gene: .; v_gene: TRBV4-2; j_gene: TRBJ1-4; abundance: .; CDR3nt: TGTGCCAGCAGCCAAGAAGGTGGGTTGGGTGAAAAACTGTTTTTT; CDR3aa: CASSQEGGLGEKLFF
d_gene: TRBD2; v_gene: TRBV18; j_gene: TRBJ2-1; abundance: once; CDR3nt: TGTGCCAGCTCACCGCGGACTAGCGGGGGGGGATCCTACAATGAGCAGTTCTTC; CDR3aa: CASSPRTSGGGSYNEQFF
d_gene: .; v_gene: TRBV2; j_gene: TRBJ2-5; abundance: .; CDR3nt: TGTGCCAGCAGAAAGGACGGCGGGGAGACCCAGTACTTC; CDR3aa: CASRKDGGETQYF
d_gene: .; v_gene: TRBV20-1; j_gene: TRBJ2-3; abundance: .; CDR3nt: TGCAGTGCTAGATTAGATACGCAGTATTTT; CDR3aa: CSARLDTQYF
d_gene: TRBD1; v_gene: TRBV2; j_gene: TRBJ1-5; abundance: .; CDR3nt: TGTGCCAGCAGGGGACGTCGGACAGGGGGCGCCTCGGATGGTCCGATCGAGCCCCAGCATTTT; CDR3aa: CASRGRRTGGASDGPIEPQHF
d_gene: TRBD1; v_gene: TRBV5-4; j_gene: TRBJ2-3; abundance: .; CDR3nt: TGTGCCAGCAGCCCACAGACAGGGACCGGTTTATACGCTACGCAGTATTTT; CDR3aa: CASSPQTGTGLYATQYF